This TCR beta chain was sequenced during a study of blood T cell repertoires in COVID-19. Across the study: Samples of COVID-19 (acute and convalescent) were obtained from the United States, Italy and Spain. T cells, B-cell-depleted T cells, or PBMCs provided the cDNA or gDNA that served as material.

The CDR3 is 15 amino acids. The V gene's germline CDR1 is LNHNV and CDR2 YYDKDF (reference sequence). The V gene end was trimmed by 0 bases and the J gene end by 6 bases; junction bases not matched to a gene: 3. Sequencing used immunoSEQ multiplex PCR; TCRdb keeps in-frame clones, though not all of them. This table holds 75,000 to 100,000 clones, around 88% found once. The rearrangement links TRBV15 to TRBJ2-1, with TRBD1 identical over 9 bases. The TCR comes from a man older than 75 with acute or convalescent COVID-19. The sample consisted of peripheral blood. In DNA form, the CDR3 reads TGTGCCACCAGCAGAGAGGGACAGGGTGGCAATGAGCAGTTCTTC. Amino acids: CATSREGQGGNEQFF.